The present T cell receptor beta chain was sequenced within a study of OX40 agonist ivuxolimab in advanced cancers. TCRdb's copy holds only in-frame clones and misses some; the assay was immunoSEQ multiplex PCR. The data contain roughly 80,000 clones, approximately 83% of them singletons. There are 13 residues in the CDR3. Trimming removed 6 bases from V and 10 bases from J; junction bases left unmatched: 6. Germline CDR1 and CDR2: MNHNY and SVGAGI (reference sequence). The material sequenced was CD4+ or CD8+ T cells sorted from blood, taken in a trial of the OX40 agonist ivuxolimab. The V and J genes are TRBV6-6 and TRBJ2-1; 10 nucleotides line up with TRBD2. This sequence originates from an adult with an advanced solid tumor such as melanoma, head and neck, liver or kidney cancer. DNA of the CDR3: TGTGCCAGCAGCCCTACGACTAGCGGGGAGCAGTTCTTC. It translates to CASSPTTSGEQFF.